This is a list of T cell receptor beta chains from one sample in a study of T-cell reconstitution after alpha-beta-depleted transplantation in children. TCRdb used MiXCR to reprocess the PCR reads, holding one entry per CDR3 protein. Of around 600,000 distinct CDR3 sequences detected, about 10% appear once; the ten largest clones hold 4%. Sequences were derived from PBMCs from the stem cell graft donor, sampled from the stem cell graft. All receptors derive from a human donor who donated a stem cell graft to a child with acute myeloid leukemia. CDR3s leave out the opening cysteine and the closing phenylalanine or tryptophan.

v_gene	CDR3aa
TRBV20-1	SARDWREGRSYEQY
TRBV10-3	AISPGQNSGANVLT
TRBV20-1	SALRPGTTMREQY
TRBV5-4	ASSWHVSIGMMPSGINNEQF
TRBV6-2/TRBV6-3	ASSLPVLSGSTGELF
TRBV10-3	ATATSGQETQY
TRBV28	AHGVGSSEAF
TRBV5-5	ASSLGRGPLISGNTIY
TRBV27	ASTRASGSGYTEAF
TRBV9	ASSVGEGGKSDTEAF
TRBV7-2	ASSGAGGGEQF
TRBV7-2	ASSLELGLMGNEQF
TRBV20-1	SAPDREKSQPQH
TRBV28	ASSRQLTYEQY